The 6 T cell receptor beta chains below all came from one sample that was sequenced in a study of shared clonotypes between healthy human individuals. Sequencing was performed with immunoSEQ multiplex PCR; in TCRdb, only in-frame clones are kept and a portion is missing. The data show about 1.1 million clones, with approximately 80% seen just once and more than 0.85% held by the top ten. What was sequenced was memory CD4+ T cells from PBMCs. Subset of the sample: CD45RA-negative fraction. These receptors all come from a man aged 18 to 35 in good health. Some clones in this sample may be carry-over from other donors' samples.

The J gene is TRBJ2-7, the V gene TRBV2; D is perhaps TRBD2 (7 bases). This CDR3 contains 14 residues. V was shortened by 4 bases and J by 3 bases, with 13 bases between the two germline ends. CDR1 is SNHLY, CDR2 FYNNEI, per germline. CDR3 loop: CASSGGGIHYEQYF. In DNA form, the CDR3 reads TGTGCCAGCAGTGGGGGGGGCATACACTACGAGCAGTACTTC.

This clone was detected once. The chain carries TRBV30 and TRBJ2-3; 7 bases map to TRBD2. V was pared by 8 bases and J by 1 base, with 6 bases of the junction left unmatched. The germline V gene encodes CDR1 GTSNPN and CDR2 SVGIG (reference sequence). The CDR3 runs 13 residues. The CDR3 loop is CAGSSGRTDTQYF. The CDR3 DNA reads as TGTGCCGGTTCTAGCGGCCGCACAGATACGCAGTATTTT.

This chain links TRBV7-8 with TRBJ2-5, with D possibly being TRBD2 (5 bases). Germline lookup yields CDR1 SGHVS and CDR2 FQNEAQ. This CDR3 contains 14 residues. With 5 bases removed from V and 3 bases from J, the gap between germline ends came to 13 bases. The CDR3 bases are TGTGCCAGCAGCCGGACCGAGGGAGAAGAGACCCAGTACTTC. This codes for CASSRTEGEETQYF.

The V gene is TRBV7-9, the J gene TRBJ1-1, with 9 positions matching TRBD1. The germline CDR1 and CDR2 sequences are SEHNR and FQNEAQ (reference sequence). The CDR3 extends over 14 amino acids. J lost 4 bases, V lost 5 bases, and 5 bases had no gene match. In DNA form, the CDR3 reads TGTGCCAGCAGCACAGGGACAGGGAGCACTGAAGCTTTCTTT. Translation: CASSTGTGSTEAFF.

This clone was seen once. The chain couples TRBV29-1 to TRBJ2-7, with 7 bases aligning to TRBD1. Germline V gene lookup returns CDR1 SQVTM and CDR2 ANQGSEA. This CDR3 contains 14 residues. Germline trimming cut 5 bases from V and 1 base from J; bases unmatched to any gene: 8. The DNA of the CDR3 is TGCAGCGTTTTCGGGACAGTTAATTCCTACGAGCAGTACTTC. Protein sequence: CSVFGTVNSYEQYF.

This chain connects TRBV11-2 to TRBJ2-3; 9 bases align to TRBD2. This CDR3 is built from 16 residues. Per germline, CDR1 SGHAT and CDR2 FQNNGV. The junction had 11 bases not matched to a gene; V was cut back by 3 bases and J by 7 bases. The CDR3 DNA reads as TGTGCCAGCAGCTTCAGTAGCGGGAGAGCGGAAAATACGCAGTATTTT. This translates into CASSFSSGRAENTQYF.